Included here is one T cell receptor beta chain sequence, with context. TCRdb's copy holds only in-frame clones and misses some; the assay was immunoSEQ multiplex PCR. This repertoire shows 470,000 or so clones, 85% to 90% found once; its top ten account for approximately 4.3%. Per the germline V gene, CDR1 is MGHRA and CDR2 is YSYEKL. With V trimmed by 5 bases and J by 1 base, 3 bases remained unmatched. The CDR3 covers 15 residues. The data belong to a study of blood T cell repertoires in COVID-19. Study summary: Both acute and convalescent COVID-19 samples were obtained from the United States, Italy and Spain.

The rearrangement joins TRBV4-1 to TRBJ2-5; TRBD2 matches 11 bases. The source is a woman in her twenties or thirties with acute or convalescent COVID-19. Sequenced: peripheral blood. The chain's CDR3 is CASSKGLAGQETQYF. CDR3 in DNA: TGCGCCAGCAGCAAAGGACTAGCGGGCCAAGAGACCCAGTACTTC.